This TCR beta chain was identified during a study of blood T cell repertoires in COVID-19. Per germline, CDR1 SNHLY and CDR2 FYNNEI. The CDR3 sequence is 15 residues long. The J segment lost 5 bases and the V segment lost 4 bases, leaving 4 bases of the junction unmatched. Profiled with immunoSEQ multiplex PCR; TCRdb holds only in-frame clones, not every one. The sample lists approximately 200,000 clones; just under 90% were seen once. Material: PBMCs or T cells enriched from blood (not recorded which). The rearrangement joins TRBV2 to TRBJ2-3; 12 positions agree with TRBD2. This clonotype was sampled from a man aged 25-40 years who had recovered from COVID-19. Written as DNA, the CDR3 is TGTGCCAGCAGTGGACCGGGACTAGCGGGAGATACGCAGTATTTT. It translates to CASSGPGLAGDTQYF.